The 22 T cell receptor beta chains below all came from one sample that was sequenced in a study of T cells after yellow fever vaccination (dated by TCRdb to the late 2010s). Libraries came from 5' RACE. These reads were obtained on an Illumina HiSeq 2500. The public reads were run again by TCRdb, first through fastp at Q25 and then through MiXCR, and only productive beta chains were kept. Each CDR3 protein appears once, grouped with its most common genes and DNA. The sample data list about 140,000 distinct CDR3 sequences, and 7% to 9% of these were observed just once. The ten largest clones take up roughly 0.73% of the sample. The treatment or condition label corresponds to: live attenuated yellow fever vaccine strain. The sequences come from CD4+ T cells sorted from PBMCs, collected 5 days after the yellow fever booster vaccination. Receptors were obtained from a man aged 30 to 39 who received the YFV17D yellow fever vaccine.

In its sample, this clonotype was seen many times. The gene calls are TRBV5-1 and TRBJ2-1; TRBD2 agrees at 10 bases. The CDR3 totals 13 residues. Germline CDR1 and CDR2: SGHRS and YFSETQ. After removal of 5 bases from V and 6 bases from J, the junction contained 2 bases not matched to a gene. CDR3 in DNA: TGCGCCAGCAGGACTAGCGGGCCCAATGAGCAGTTCTTC. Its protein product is CASRTSGPNEQFF.

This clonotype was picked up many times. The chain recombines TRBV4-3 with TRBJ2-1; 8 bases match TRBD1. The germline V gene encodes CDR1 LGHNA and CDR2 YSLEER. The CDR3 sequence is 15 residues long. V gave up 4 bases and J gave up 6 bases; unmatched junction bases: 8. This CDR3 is CASSLTGTGFNEQFF. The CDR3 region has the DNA TGCGCCAGCAGCCTCACCGGGACAGGTTTCAATGAGCAGTTCTTC.

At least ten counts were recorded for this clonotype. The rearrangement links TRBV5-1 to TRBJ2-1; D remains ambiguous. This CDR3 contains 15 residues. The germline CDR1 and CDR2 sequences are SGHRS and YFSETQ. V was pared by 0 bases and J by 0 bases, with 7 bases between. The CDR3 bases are TGCGCCAGCAGCTTGGACGTGGGCTCCTACAATGAGCAGTTCTTC. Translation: CASSLDVGSYNEQFF.

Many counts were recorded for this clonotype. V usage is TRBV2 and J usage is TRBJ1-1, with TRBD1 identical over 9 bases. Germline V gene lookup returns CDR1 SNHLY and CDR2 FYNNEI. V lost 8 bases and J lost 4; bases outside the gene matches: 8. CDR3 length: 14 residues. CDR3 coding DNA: TGTGCCAGCGGATCTACGGGACAGGGCACTGAAGCTTTCTTT. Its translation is CASGSTGQGTEAFF.

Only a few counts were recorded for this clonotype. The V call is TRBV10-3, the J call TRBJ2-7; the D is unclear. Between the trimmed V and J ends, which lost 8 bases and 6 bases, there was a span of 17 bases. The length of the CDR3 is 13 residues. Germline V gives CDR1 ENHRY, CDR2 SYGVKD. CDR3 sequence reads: CAIGSQEVGEQYF. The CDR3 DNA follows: TGTGCCATCGGCTCGCAAGAGGTCGGCGAGCAGTACTTC.

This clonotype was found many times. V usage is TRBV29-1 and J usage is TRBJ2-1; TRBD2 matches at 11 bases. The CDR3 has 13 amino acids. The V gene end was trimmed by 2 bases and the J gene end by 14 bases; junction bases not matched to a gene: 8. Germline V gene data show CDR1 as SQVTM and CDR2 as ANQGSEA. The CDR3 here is CSVELRLAGKKFF. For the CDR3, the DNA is TGCAGCGTTGAATTACGACTAGCGGGAAAGAAGTTCTTC.

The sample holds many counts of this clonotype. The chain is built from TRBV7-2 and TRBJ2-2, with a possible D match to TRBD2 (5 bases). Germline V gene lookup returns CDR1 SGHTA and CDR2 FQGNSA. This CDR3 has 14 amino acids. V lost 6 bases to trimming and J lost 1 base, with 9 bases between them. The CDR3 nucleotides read TGTGCCAGCAGTGGACTCATGAACACCGGGGAGCTGTTTTTT. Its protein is CASSGLMNTGELFF.

The DNA for the CDR3 is TGTGCCAGCAGACCCGGGCTCCTCTCCTACGAGCAGTACTTC. Residues: CASRPGLLSYEQYF. This chain links TRBV5-5 with TRBJ2-7; D unresolved. V lost 5 bases and J 0 bases, leaving 12 bases between the germline ends. Germline CDR1 SGHKS, CDR2 YYEKEE (reference sequence). The CDR3 covers 14 residues.

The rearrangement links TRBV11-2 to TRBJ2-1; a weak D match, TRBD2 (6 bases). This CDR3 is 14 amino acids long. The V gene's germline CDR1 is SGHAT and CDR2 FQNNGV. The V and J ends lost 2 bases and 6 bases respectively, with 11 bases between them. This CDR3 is CASSLSLASNEQFF. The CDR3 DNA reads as TGTGCCAGCAGCTTATCACTAGCATCCAATGAGCAGTTCTTC. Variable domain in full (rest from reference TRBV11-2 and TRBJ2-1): EAGVAQSPRYKIIEKRQSVAFWCNPISGHATLYWYQQILGQGPKLLIQFQNNGVVDDSQLPKDRFSAERLKGVDSTLKIQPAKLEDSAVYLCASSLSLASNEQFFGPGTRLTVL.

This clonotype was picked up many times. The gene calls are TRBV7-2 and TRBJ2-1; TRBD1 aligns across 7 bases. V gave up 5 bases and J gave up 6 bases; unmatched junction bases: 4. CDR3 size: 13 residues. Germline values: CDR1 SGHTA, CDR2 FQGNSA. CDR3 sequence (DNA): TGTGCCAGCAGCCTCAGACAGGGCAATGAGCAGTTCTTC. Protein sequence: CASSLRQGNEQFF.

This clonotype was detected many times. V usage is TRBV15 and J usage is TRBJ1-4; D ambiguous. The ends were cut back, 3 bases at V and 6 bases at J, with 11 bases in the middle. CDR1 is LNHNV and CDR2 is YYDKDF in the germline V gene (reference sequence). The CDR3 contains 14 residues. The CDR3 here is CATSRRTSDEKLFF. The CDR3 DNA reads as TGTGCCACCAGCAGGAGGACTAGCGATGAAAAACTGTTTTTT.

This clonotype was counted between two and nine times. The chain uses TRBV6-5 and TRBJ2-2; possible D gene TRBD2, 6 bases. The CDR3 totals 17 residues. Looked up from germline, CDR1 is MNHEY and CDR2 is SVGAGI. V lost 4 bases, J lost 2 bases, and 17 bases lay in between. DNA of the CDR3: TGTGCCAGCAGTTCATCAAGGGGCGGGACTAACACCGGGGAGCTGTTTTTT. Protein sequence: CASSSSRGGTNTGELFF.

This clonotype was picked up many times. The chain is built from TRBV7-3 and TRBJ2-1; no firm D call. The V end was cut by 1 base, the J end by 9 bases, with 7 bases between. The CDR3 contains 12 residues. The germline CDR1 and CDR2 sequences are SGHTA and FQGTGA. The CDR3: CASSLIRTEQFF. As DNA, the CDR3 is TGTGCCAGCAGCTTAATTCGTACTGAGCAGTTCTTC.

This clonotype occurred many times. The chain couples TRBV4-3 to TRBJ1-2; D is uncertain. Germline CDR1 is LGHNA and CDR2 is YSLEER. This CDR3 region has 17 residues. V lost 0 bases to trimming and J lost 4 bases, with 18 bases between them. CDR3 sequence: CASSQDPPGSNPYGYTF. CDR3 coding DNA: TGCGCCAGCAGCCAAGATCCGCCCGGGTCTAACCCCTATGGCTACACCTTC.

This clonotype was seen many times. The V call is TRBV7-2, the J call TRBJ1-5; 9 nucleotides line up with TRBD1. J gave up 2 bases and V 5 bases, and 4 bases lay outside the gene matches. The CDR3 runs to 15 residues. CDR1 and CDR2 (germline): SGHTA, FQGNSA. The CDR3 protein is CASSIGTGRNQPQHF. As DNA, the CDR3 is TGTGCCAGCAGCATTGGGACAGGGCGCAATCAGCCCCAGCATTTT.

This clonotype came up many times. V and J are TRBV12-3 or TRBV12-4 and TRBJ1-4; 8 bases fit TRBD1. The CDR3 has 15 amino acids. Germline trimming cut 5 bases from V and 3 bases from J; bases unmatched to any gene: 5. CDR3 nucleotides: TGTGCCAGCAGTCGCAAGGGACAGGCTAATGAAAAACTGTTTTTT. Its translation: CASSRKGQANEKLFF.

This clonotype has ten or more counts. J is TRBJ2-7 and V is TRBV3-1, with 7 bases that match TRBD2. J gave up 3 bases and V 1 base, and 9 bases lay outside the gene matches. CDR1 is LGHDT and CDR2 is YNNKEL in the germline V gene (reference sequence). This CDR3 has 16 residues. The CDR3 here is CASSQGSGAAFYEQYF. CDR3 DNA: TGTGCCAGCAGCCAAGGGAGCGGGGCGGCTTTCTACGAGCAGTACTTC.

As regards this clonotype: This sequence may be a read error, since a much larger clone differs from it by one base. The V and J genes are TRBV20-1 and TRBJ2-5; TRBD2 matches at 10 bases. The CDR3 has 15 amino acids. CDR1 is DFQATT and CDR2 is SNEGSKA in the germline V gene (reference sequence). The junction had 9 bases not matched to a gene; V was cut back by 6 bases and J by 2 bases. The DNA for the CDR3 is TGCAGTGCCAGGCATCTAGCGGGAGCTCAAGAGACCCAGTACTTC. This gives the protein CSARHLAGAQETQYF.

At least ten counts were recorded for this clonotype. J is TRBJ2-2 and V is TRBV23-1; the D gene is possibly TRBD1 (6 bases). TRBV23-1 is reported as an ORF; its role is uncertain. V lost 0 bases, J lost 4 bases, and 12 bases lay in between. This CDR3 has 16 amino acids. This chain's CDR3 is CASSQSFKGGTGELFF. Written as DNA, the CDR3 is TGCGCCAGCAGTCAATCTTTCAAAGGGGGCACCGGGGAGCTGTTTTTT.

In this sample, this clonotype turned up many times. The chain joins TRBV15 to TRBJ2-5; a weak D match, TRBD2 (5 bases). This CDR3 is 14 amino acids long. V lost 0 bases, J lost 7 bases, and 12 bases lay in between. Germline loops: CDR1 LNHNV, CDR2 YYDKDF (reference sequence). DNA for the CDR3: TGTGCCACCAGCAGAGATCGGGTACGGGGGACCCAGTACTTC. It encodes CATSRDRVRGTQYF.

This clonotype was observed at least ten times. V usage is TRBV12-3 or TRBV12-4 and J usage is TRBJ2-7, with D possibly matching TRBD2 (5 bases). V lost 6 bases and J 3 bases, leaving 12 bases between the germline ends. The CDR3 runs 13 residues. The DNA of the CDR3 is TGTGCCAGCAGCGCCGGGAACAGCTACGAGCAGTACTTC. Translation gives CASSAGNSYEQYF.

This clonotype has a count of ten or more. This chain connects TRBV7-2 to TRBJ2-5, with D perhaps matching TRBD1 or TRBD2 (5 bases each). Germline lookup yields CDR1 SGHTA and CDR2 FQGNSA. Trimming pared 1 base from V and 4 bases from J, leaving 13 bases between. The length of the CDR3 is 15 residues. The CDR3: CASSLGGTTGETQYF. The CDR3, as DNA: TGTGCCAGCAGCTTAGGGGGGACCACAGGAGAGACCCAGTACTTC.